The subject of this entry is one T cell receptor beta chain. Its specificity is unknown. The CDR3 spans 13 residues. CDR1 and CDR2 from the germline V gene are MNHEY and SVGAGI. Trimming removed 8 bases at V and 4 bases at J, with 11 bases between. These data are taken from a study of beta chain features in type 1 diabetes. Across the whole study: Sorted cell examination encompassed approximately 98,000,000 cells across all samples. Broader study findings: People with Type 1 diabetes carried modestly yet significantly shorter TCRB CDR3s in all four CD4+ subsets. Here, the possible influence of HLA type (on TCRB rearrangement) remained unresolved.

The study reverse transcribed the entire isolated RNA, so it sequenced expressed TCRB transcripts. Profiled with immunoSEQ multiplex PCR; TCRdb holds only in-frame clones, not every one. The data contain about 660,000 clones, more than 13% of them seen just once; the ten biggest clones take up around 0.04%. The TCR sequence derives from a young man with type 1 diabetes. The material sequenced was naive CD4+ T cells from blood. The gene calls are TRBV6-5 and TRBJ1-4; the D is unclear. This chain's CDR3 is CASRPDINEKLFF. The CDR3 DNA reads TGTGCCAGCCGCCCGGATATTAATGAAAAACTGTTTTTT.